This passage covers 13 T cell receptor beta chains from one sample sequenced in a study of beta chain features in type 1 diabetes. Since all of the isolated RNA was reverse transcribed, expressed TCRB transcripts were what got sequenced. Clones were sequenced by immunoSEQ multiplex PCR, and TCRdb holds only the in-frame ones, with some missing. In the table there are under 450,000 clones, more than 13% of which are singletons. Sequencing was done on a sample of naive CD4+ T cells from blood. These receptors came from a woman aged 18-29 years in good health.

The chain employs TRBV6-1 and TRBJ1-5; unclear D gene. The CDR3 covers 13 residues. The V gene lost 6 bases and the J gene lost 5 bases, with 11 bases spanning the gap. Germline V lookup: CDR1 MNHNS, CDR2 SASEGT. Written as DNA, the CDR3 is TGTGCCAGCAGGGAGGACGGGGATCAGCCCCAGCATTTT. Amino acids: CASREDGDQPQHF.

This clone showed up just a few times. V usage is TRBV19 and J usage is TRBJ2-6, with D maybe TRBD1 (5 bases). The germline gives CDR1 LNHDA, CDR2 SQIVND (reference sequence). V was clipped by 5 bases and J by 0 bases, with 14 bases between them. This CDR3 spans 17 amino acids. CDR3 in amino acids: CASSPRVGDSGANVLTF. DNA for the CDR3: TGTGCCAGTAGTCCCAGGGTAGGGGACTCTGGGGCCAACGTCCTGACTTTC.

This clone was seen more than once but under ten times. The chain uses TRBV7-2 and TRBJ2-7, with D possibly being TRBD2 (5 bases). CDR1 is SGHTA and CDR2 is FQGNSA in the germline V gene. The CDR3 has 14 amino acids. V lost 2 bases to trimming and J lost 4 bases, with 12 bases between them. CDR3 region: CASSLSGDSYEQYF. CDR3 bases: TGTGCCAGCAGCTTATCCGGGGATTCGTACGAGCAGTACTTC.

Details on this clone: An end of the junction does not agree with germline; a read error may underlie this. This rearrangement joins TRBV7-7 to TRBJ2-1; D is possibly TRBD2 (5 bases). Germline V lookup: CDR1 SSHAT, CDR2 FNYEAQ (reference sequence). The CDR3 extends over 13 amino acids. CDR3 in DNA: TGTGCTAGCAGCTTAGCACCCGGGAACGAGCAGTTCTTC. It codes for CASSLAPGNEQFF.

There are a few counts of this clone. CDR3 protein: CAWTVQGIGNQPQHF. In nucleotides, the CDR3 is TGTGCCTGGACGGTGCAGGGTATAGGCAATCAGCCCCAGCATTTT. This chain connects TRBV30 to TRBJ1-5, with D tentatively TRBD1 (5 bases). Looked up from germline, CDR1 is GTSNPN and CDR2 is SVGIG (reference sequence). This CDR3 has 15 residues. V was shortened by 4 bases and J by 2 bases, with 15 bases between the two germline ends.

The CDR3 DNA reads TGCGCCAGCAGCTCTGGGGCGCAGGGCGGCGAGCAGTACTTC. Amino acid sequence: CASSSGAQGGEQYF. The chain joins TRBV5-1 to TRBJ2-7; a weak D match, TRBD1 (5 bases). Germline loops: CDR1 SGHRS, CDR2 YFSETQ. V was clipped by 3 bases and J by 6 bases, with 16 bases between them. This CDR3 spans 14 amino acids. Full variable domain (remainder filled in from reference TRBV5-1 and TRBJ2-7): KAGVTQTPRYLIKTRGQQVTLSCSPISGHRSVSWYQQTPGQGLQFLFEYFSETQRNKGNFPGRFSGRQFSNSRSEMNVSTLELGDSALYLCASSSGAQGGEQYFGPGTRLTVT.

V usage is TRBV9 and J usage is TRBJ2-1, with TRBD2 matching over 7 bases. The length of the CDR3 is 15 residues. The trim removed 3 bases at V and 4 bases at J, leaving 7 bases unmatched. CDR1 SGDLS and CDR2 YYNGEE come from the germline V gene. The CDR3 loop reads CASSASSGDYNEQFF. The CDR3, as DNA: TGTGCCAGCAGCGCTTCTAGCGGAGATTACAATGAGCAGTTCTTC.

This clone was counted a few times. The J gene is TRBJ2-3, the V gene TRBV5-1, with 9 bases aligning to TRBD1. Germline V gene sequence: CDR1 SGHRS, CDR2 YFSETQ. Unmatched junction bases numbered 11, after V lost 6 bases and J lost 3 bases. CDR3 length equals 16 residues. The CDR3 DNA reads TGCGCCAGCACCAAGTTTACAGGGGGCGGTACAGATACGCAGTATTTT. Encoded protein: CASTKFTGGGTDTQYF.

In its sample, this clone was seen a few times. The V and J genes are TRBV25-1 and TRBJ1-2, with no clear D. Deletions cut 7 bases from V and 2 bases from J, with 5 bases between. CDR3 length: 11 amino acids. The germline gives CDR1 MGHDK, CDR2 SYGVNS. CDR3: CASTPNYGYTF. Here the CDR3 DNA reads TGTGCCAGCACCCCGAACTATGGCTACACCTTC.

This clone has more than one count but fewer than ten. The chain couples TRBV4-1 to TRBJ2-1; TRBD2 agrees at 8 bases. Germline-derived CDR1 and CDR2 are MGHRA and YSYEKL. The CDR3 runs to 13 residues. After removal of 4 bases from V and 10 bases from J, the junction contained 6 bases not matched to a gene. CDR3 bases: TGCGCCAGCAGCCTCGGGACTAGAGAGGAGCAGTTCTTC. Amino acids: CASSLGTREEQFF.

The V and J genes are TRBV11-2 and TRBJ2-1, with 12 positions matching TRBD2. V lost 6 bases, J lost 5 bases, and 5 bases stayed unmatched. This CDR3 is 15 amino acids long. Per the germline V gene, CDR1 is SGHAT and CDR2 is FQNNGV. In DNA, the CDR3 is TGTGCCAGCAGTATGGGACTAGCGGGTAACAATGAGCAGTTCTTC. It codes for CASSMGLAGNNEQFF.

The chain recombines TRBV4-2 with TRBJ1-1; D is perhaps TRBD1 (5 bases). The CDR3 sequence is 17 residues long. Trimming shortened V by 2 bases and J by 1 base, and 17 bases separated the two germline ends. Germline CDR1 reads LGHNA; CDR2 reads YNFKEQ. CDR3 sequence reads: CASSQYRPTTGNTEAFF. DNA of the CDR3: TGTGCCAGCAGCCAATACAGGCCCACTACAGGGAACACTGAAGCTTTCTTT.

The chain is built from TRBV6-5 and TRBJ2-5; TRBD1 matches 7 bases. With V trimmed by 6 bases and J by 1 base, 2 bases remained unmatched. Germline V gene data show CDR1 as MNHEY and CDR2 as SVGAGI. This CDR3 has 13 amino acids. This CDR3 is CASRGTVQETQYF. CDR3 nucleotide sequence: TGTGCCAGCAGGGGGACAGTCCAAGAGACCCAGTACTTC.